This T cell receptor (beta chain) was profiled in a study of post-analysis software for immune sequencing data. Study overall: Secondary progressive, relapsing-remitting and progressive-relapsing multiple sclerosis were among the included disease courses. Study-wide results and caveats: Included in a set of roughly five TRBV segments more frequent in patients than controls were TRBV5-6, TRBV5-1 and TRBV20-1. Samples from a shared batch, those prepared together, strongly co-clustered by F measure. Diversity measured as normalized Chao1 was significantly lower in multiple sclerosis patients than in controls.

TCR beta cDNA libraries included unique molecular identifiers. From approximately 0.95 to 9.8 million T cells, roughly 0.5 million cDNA molecules were obtained. MiXCR, applied by TCRdb to the PCR reads, yields one record per CDR3 protein. Of 750,000 to 950,000 distinct CDR3 sequences listed, about 53% are singletons. This CDR3 spans 14 amino acids. Germline trimming cut 1 base from V and 7 bases from J; bases unmatched to any gene: 5. The V gene's germline CDR1 is SGHDN and CDR2 FVKESK. This clonotype was detected a few times. Its antigen is undetermined. The chain combines TRBV14 with TRBJ1-2; 8 bases agree with TRBD1. The sequencing input was blood. The TCR comes from a girl aged 5-17 years with multiple sclerosis. This chain's CDR3 is CASSQGTGSAGYTF. The CDR3 DNA is TGTGCCAGCAGCCAAGGGACAGGGAGCGCTGGCTACACCTTC.